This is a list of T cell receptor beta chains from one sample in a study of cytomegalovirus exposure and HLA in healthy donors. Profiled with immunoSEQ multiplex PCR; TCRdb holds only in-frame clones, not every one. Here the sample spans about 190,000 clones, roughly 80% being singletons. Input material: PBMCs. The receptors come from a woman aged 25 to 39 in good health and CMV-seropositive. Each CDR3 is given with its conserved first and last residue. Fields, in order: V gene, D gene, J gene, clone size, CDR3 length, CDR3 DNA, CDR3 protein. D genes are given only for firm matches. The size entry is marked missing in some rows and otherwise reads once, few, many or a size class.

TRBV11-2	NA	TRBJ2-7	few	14	TGTGCCAGCAGCCCAACCTCGACGGGAGTGTATAAGTACTTC	CASSPTSTGVYKYF
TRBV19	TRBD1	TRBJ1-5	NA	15	TGTGCCAGTAACGACAGGGGCGAGCGGGGTCAGCCCCAGCATTTT	CASNDRGERGQPQHF
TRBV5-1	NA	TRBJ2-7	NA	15	TGCGCCAGCAGCTTGGGGGCGTCGGGGGTCCGCGAGCAGTACTTC	CASSLGASGVREQYF
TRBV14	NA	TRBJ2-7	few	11	TGTGCCAGCGGTCAGGGATACGAGCAGTACTTC	CASGQGYEQYF
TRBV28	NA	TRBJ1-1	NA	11	TGTGCCAGCAGTTGGGGCAGGGTGGCTTTCTTT	CASSWGRVAFF
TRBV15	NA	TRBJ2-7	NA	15	TGTGCCACCAGCGAAGGGAGAGGGAAAGGCTACGAGCAGTACTTC	CATSEGRGKGYEQYF
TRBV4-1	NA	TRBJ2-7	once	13	TGCGCCAGCTCACACGGGGAAAACTACGAGCAGTACTTC	CASSHGENYEQYF
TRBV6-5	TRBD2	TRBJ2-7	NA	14	TGTGCCAGCAGTCCCGAGACTAGCGGTTTCGAGCAGTACTTC	CASSPETSGFEQYF
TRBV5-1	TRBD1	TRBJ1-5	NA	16	TGCGCCAGCAGCTCCGGACAGGGAGGGAGCAATCAGCCCCAGCATTTT	CASSSGQGGSNQPQHF
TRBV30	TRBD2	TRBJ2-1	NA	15	TGTGCCTGGACCAAGCGGGAGGTAGCGTACAATGAGCAGTTCTTC	CAWTKREVAYNEQFF
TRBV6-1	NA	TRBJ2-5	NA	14	TGTGCCAGCAGTGAAGGAGGGGGTATGGAGACCCAGTACTTC	CASSEGGGMETQYF
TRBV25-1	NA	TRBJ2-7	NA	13	TGTGCCAGCAGCCGAAGGGGCCGGGACGAGCAGTACTTC	CASSRRGRDEQYF
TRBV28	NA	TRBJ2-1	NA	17	TGTGCCAGCAGTCACTTCCCCGTCCGGTTTAGTTCGGATGAGCAGTTCTTC	CASSHFPVRFSSDEQFF
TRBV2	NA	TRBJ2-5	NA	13	TGTGCCAGCAGGTCGACAGCTCAAGAGACCCAGTACTTC	CASRSTAQETQYF
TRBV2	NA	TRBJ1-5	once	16	TGTGCCAGCAGTGAAGCGCTTAAGGGGCGAGAGCAGCCCCAGCATTTT	CASSEALKGREQPQHF
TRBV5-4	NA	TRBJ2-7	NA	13	TGTGCCAGCAGCTTCGGCGGAACCTACGAGCAGTACTTC	CASSFGGTYEQYF
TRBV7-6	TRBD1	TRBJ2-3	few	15	TGTGCCAGCAGCTTAAGGGACAGGGGCACAGATACGCAGTATTTT	CASSLRDRGTDTQYF
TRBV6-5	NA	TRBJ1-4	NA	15	TGTGCCAGCAGTGTGTCGGGTACAACTAATGAAAAACTGTTTTTT	CASSVSGTTNEKLFF
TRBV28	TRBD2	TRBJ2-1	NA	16	TGTGCCAGCGGGAGGTGGGCGGGAGGGCCCTACAATGAGCAGTTCTTC	CASGRWAGGPYNEQFF
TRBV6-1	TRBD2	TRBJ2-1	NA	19	TGTGCCAGCAGTGTCCTGGGGGAGGGAACTAGCGGGAGAAAGGGTGAGCAGTTCTTC	CASSVLGEGTSGRKGEQFF
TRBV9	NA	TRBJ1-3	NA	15	TGTGCCAGCAGCGTAGTTTCAGGGCACCGAAACACCATATATTTT	CASSVVSGHRNTIYF